The entry below describes one T cell receptor beta chain. No antigen is known for it. These data come from a study of cytotoxic CD8 clonotypes in ibrutinib-treated CLL. Overall study: Patient counts were about twelve relapsed/refractory, roughly 15 treatment-naive and about 18 IGHV unmutated.

Broader study findings: Treatment saw public clonotypes, which were uncommon, either contract or stay stable.

The CDR3 covers 20 residues. CDR1 and CDR2 (germline): MDHEN, SYDVKM. V lost 4 bases to trimming and J lost 1 base; unmatched junction nucleotides: 17. Using immunoSEQ multiplex PCR, the repertoire was profiled, and TCRdb retains in-frame clones only, with some absent. The repertoire holds about 330,000 clones, roughly 70% seen once, with roughly 6.7% in the top ten. This clonotype was sampled from a human donor with chronic lymphocytic leukemia. Sequencing used PBMCs, obtained after 36 months of ibrutinib treatment. V gene TRBV28 combines with J gene TRBJ2-2; TRBD2 aligns across 8 bases. The CDR3 nucleotides are TGTGCCAGCAGTTATGGTAGCGGGGCCTGGGGAAGGCAGAACACCGGGGAGCTGTTTTTT. This sequence encodes CASSYGSGAWGRQNTGELFF. The full variable domain, with the rest looked up from reference TRBV28 and TRBJ2-2, is DVKVTQSSRYLVKRTGEKVFLECVQDMDHENMFWYRQDPGLGLRLIYFSYDVKMKEKGDIPEGYSVSREKKERFSLILESASTNQTSMYLCASSYGSGAWGRQNTGELFFGEGSRLTVL.